The 8 T cell receptor beta chains in this list originate from one sample, sequenced in a study of tissue T cells after allogeneic stem cell transplantation (dated by TCRdb to the early 2020s). Library preparation was by the immunoSEQ multiplex PCR assay. TCRdb stores this immuneACCESS table with in-frame sequences only. Part of the clones is absent; in the studies checked, under half of the shortfall reflects unresolved V genes, and no reason is known for the rest. The sample includes over 7,500 clones, with over 40% observed a single time. In total, the top ten clones hold about 7.2% of the sample. The time point label for this specimen denotes: mouse harvest day 7 after allogeneic transplant. Each mouse graft consisted of 10^7 T-cell-depleted bone marrow cells plus 10^6 splenic CD5+ T cells and was given by tail vein injection. The specimen sequenced was gut tissue. These receptors came from a female BALB/c mouse given C57BL/6 T cells with graft-versus-host disease after an allogeneic hematopoietic cell transplant.

Turning to this clone: Germline and genes: mouse. Sequencing ends 1 residue short of the CDR3 end; the germline J gene provides the rest. The chain has TRBV4 and TRBJ2-7; unclear D gene. The CDR3 has 9 residues. Germline assignment: CDR1 LGHDT and CDR2 YNNKQL (reference sequence). V lost 8 bases to trimming and J lost 4 bases, with 3 bases between them. The CDR3 reads CASGYEQYF. The part of the CDR3 DNA that was read is TGTGCCAGCGGATATGAACAGTAC.

As to this clone: Gene names and germline refer to mouse. The read ends 1 residue early relative to the CDR3; the germline J gene fills the gap. This rearrangement joins TRBV3 to TRBJ1-3; unclear D gene. In germline, CDR1 is SNHLY, CDR2 FYNGKV (reference sequence). The CDR3 runs 14 residues. The V end lost 1 base, the J end lost 0 bases, and 4 bases lay between the germline ends. CDR3: CASSLVGSGNTLYF. CDR3 bases read: TGTGCCAGCAGCTTAGTGGGTTCTGGAAATACGCTCTAT.

About this clone: Genes and germline come from the mouse. The CDR3 is cut off 1 residue early in the read; its end comes from the germline J gene. The chain is built from TRBV26 and TRBJ1-1; D gene ambiguous. CDR1 is KGHPV, CDR2 FQNQEV, per germline (reference sequence). V shed 3 bases and J shed 3 bases, with 2 bases lying between them. The CDR3 contains 11 residues. Incomplete CDR3 DNA: TGTGCCAGCAGTCTCGACACAGAAGTCTTC. Residues: CASSLDTEVF. The complete CDR3 sequence is CASSLDTEVFF.

As regards this clone: These gene names are mouse names. The missing CDR3 end, 1 residue past where the read stops, is filled in from the germline J gene. The chain uses TRBV26 and TRBJ1-1; tentative D call: TRBD1 (5 bases). Trimming took off 4 bases at V and 0 bases at J, with 9 bases between the two ends. Per the germline V gene, CDR1 is KGHPV and CDR2 is FQNQEV (reference sequence). The CDR3 has 14 residues. The CDR3 is CASSPGHANTEVFF. CDR3 DNA (partial): TGTGCCAGCAGTCCCGGACACGCAAACACAGAAGTCTTC.

In regard to this clone: Gene names and germline match the mouse. The sequenced CDR3 bases are TGTGCCAGCAGCCAAGAAGGCAAGACTAGTGCAGAAACGCTGTAT. Its protein is CASSQEGKTSAETLY. The complete CDR3 reads CASSQEGKTSAETLYF. The chain is built from TRBV5 and TRBJ2-3; D unclear. The sequenced fragment ends 1 residue before the CDR3 boundary, so the rest is inferred from the germline J gene. This CDR3 has 16 amino acids. CDR1 and CDR2 from the germline V gene are LGHNA and YNLKQL (reference sequence). Trimming removed 0 bases at V and 0 bases at J, with 10 bases between.

Notes on this clone: Germline and genes here are mouse. The read ends 1 residue early relative to the CDR3; the germline J gene fills the gap. V usage is TRBV1 and J usage is TRBJ1-4; D might be TRBD1 (6 bases). This CDR3 has 15 residues. V lost 3 bases, J lost 0 bases, and 8 bases lay in between. CDR1 and CDR2 (germline): NSQYPW, LRSPGD (reference sequence). CDR3 in amino acids: CTCSAAGVSNERLFF. The CDR3 DNA, read in part, is TGCACCTGCAGTGCCGCAGGGGTTTCCAACGAAAGATTATTT.

To note about this clone: All gene names here are mouse names. The CDR3 end is not reached by the read, which stops 1 residue before it; the germline J gene fills it in. The chain is built from TRBV3 and TRBJ2-7; 13 nucleotides line up with TRBD2. This CDR3 has 14 residues. Germline V lookup: CDR1 SNHLY, CDR2 FYNGKV (reference sequence). J was trimmed by 7 bases and V by 5 bases; bases with no gene match: 5. The CDR3 spells CASSPGLGGREQYF. The sequenced part of the CDR3 DNA is TGTGCCAGCAGCCCCGGACTGGGGGGGCGCGAACAGTAC.

With regard to this clone: Here the gene names and germline are mouse. The read falls 1 residue short of the CDR3 end, and the missing part is taken from the germline J gene. Other DNA variants within this sample encode the same CDR3. The rearrangement uses TRBV26 and TRBJ1-3; 7 positions match TRBD1. The germline V gene encodes CDR1 KGHPV and CDR2 FQNQEV (reference sequence). V was clipped by 4 bases and J by 2 bases; unmatched bases: 2. The CDR3 extends over 14 amino acids. The sequenced CDR3 bases are TGTGCCAGCAGTCCCCAGGGGGCTGGAAATACGCTCTAT. As protein: CASSPQGAGNTLY. The whole CDR3 region reads CASSPQGAGNTLYF.